The 6 T cell receptor beta chains reported below all come from one sample, sequenced in a study of T cell repertoires in cytomegalovirus infection. A single record per CDR3 protein comes from TCRdb applying MiXCR to the reads. This sample has 310,000 or so distinct CDR3 sequences, with around 10% found just once. Sequencing input: PBMCs. The receptors derive from a human donor in good health (CMV status not recorded). Some clones in this sample may be carry-over from other donors' samples.

The CDR3 DNA follows: TGTGCCAGCAGTTTATCTGGGGGCAAAGCTTTCTTT. It translates to CASSLSGGKAFF. The J gene is TRBJ1-1, the V gene TRBV28, with a possible D match to TRBD1 (6 bases). V lost 1 base and J lost 9, with 9 bases in between. The CDR3 runs 12 residues. CDR1 and CDR2 from the germline V gene are MDHEN and SYDVKM.

This clonotype was detected a few times. V and J are TRBV20-1 and TRBJ1-6; 9 nucleotides align to TRBD1. V dropped 3 bases and J dropped 9; count of bases not matched to a gene: 6. The length of the CDR3 is 14 residues. CDR1 is DFQATT and CDR2 is SNEGSKA in the germline V gene (reference sequence). Written as DNA, the CDR3 is TGCAGTGCTAGTCCGGGACAGGGAGTTTCACCCCTCCACTTT. Encoded protein: CSASPGQGVSPLHF.

This clonotype was counted many times. V usage is TRBV6-2 or TRBV6-3 and J usage is TRBJ1-1; D ambiguous. The CDR3 sequence is 13 residues long. CDR1 is MNHEY, CDR2 SVGEGT, per germline. Trimming removed 5 bases at V and 3 bases at J, with 10 bases between. The chain's CDR3 is CASSQSYHTEAFF. The CDR3 DNA sequence: TGTGCCAGCAGTCAGAGTTACCACACTGAAGCTTTCTTT.

V and J are TRBV28 and TRBJ1-3; D not certain. Trimming shortened V by 2 bases and J by 0 bases, and 5 bases separated the two germline ends. The CDR3 covers 14 residues. Germline CDR1 and CDR2: MDHEN and SYDVKM. CDR3 protein: CASSLRGSGNTIYF. DNA of the CDR3: TGTGCCAGCAGTTTACGGGGCTCTGGAAACACCATATATTTT.

Concerning this clonotype itself: A much larger clone differs by one base, so this may be a read error. J is TRBJ1-2 and V is TRBV20-1, with a possible D match to TRBD1 (5 bases). Per germline, CDR1 DFQATT and CDR2 SNEGSKA (reference sequence). The length of the CDR3 is 12 residues. The CDR3 protein is CSVREGGEGYTF. In DNA, the CDR3 is TGCAGTGTTAGAGAAGGAGGGGAAGGCTACACCTTC.

This clonotype was detected many times. CDR3 residues: CASSYRGQINYGYTF. The CDR3 coding sequence is TGTGCCAGCAGTTACCGGGGACAGATTAACTATGGCTACACCTTC. The chain recombines TRBV6-5 with TRBJ1-2, with 7 nucleotides matching TRBD1. The CDR3 runs to 15 residues. Trimming removed 2 bases from V and 1 base from J; junction bases left unmatched: 4. Germline-derived CDR1 and CDR2 are MNHEY and SVGAGI.